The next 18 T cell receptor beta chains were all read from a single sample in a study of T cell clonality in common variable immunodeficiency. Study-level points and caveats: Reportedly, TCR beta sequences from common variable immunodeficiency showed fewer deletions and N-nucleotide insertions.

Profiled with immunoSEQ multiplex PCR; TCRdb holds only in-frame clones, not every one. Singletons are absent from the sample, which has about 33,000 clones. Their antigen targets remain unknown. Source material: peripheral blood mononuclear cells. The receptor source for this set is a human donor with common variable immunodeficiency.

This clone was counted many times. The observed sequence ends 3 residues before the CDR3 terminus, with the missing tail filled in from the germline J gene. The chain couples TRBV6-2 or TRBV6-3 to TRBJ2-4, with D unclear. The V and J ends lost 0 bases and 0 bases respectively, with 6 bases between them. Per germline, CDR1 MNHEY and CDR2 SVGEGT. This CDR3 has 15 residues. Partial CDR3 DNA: TGTGCCAGCAGTTACTCATTCCTAGCCAAAAACATT. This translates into CASSYSFLAKNI. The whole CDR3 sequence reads CASSYSFLAKNIQYF.

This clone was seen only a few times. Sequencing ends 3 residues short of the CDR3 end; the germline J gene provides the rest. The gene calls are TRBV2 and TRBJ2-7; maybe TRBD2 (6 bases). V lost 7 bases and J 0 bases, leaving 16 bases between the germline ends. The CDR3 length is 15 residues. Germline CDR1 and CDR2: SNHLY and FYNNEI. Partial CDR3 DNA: TGTGCCAGCATCTCCGGGACTGCGAGCTCCTACGAG. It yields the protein CASISGTASSYE. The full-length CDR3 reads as CASISGTASSYEQYF.

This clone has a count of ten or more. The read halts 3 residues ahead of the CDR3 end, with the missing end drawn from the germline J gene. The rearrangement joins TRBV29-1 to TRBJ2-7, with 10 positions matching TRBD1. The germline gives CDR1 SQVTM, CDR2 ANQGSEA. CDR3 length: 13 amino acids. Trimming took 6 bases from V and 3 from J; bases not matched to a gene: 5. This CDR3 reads CSVRTGGLYEQYF. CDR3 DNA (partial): TGCAGCGTACGGACAGGGGGGCTCTACGAG.

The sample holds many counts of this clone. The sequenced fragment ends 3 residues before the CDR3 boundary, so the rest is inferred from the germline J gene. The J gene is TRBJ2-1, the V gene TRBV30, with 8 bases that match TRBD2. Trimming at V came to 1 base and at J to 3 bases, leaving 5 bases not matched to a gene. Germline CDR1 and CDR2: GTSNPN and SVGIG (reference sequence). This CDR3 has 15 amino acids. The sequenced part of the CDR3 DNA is TGTGCCTGGAGTGCGGGGGGGGCCTACTACAATGAG. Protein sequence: CAWSAGGAYYNE. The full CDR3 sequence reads CAWSAGGAYYNEQFF.

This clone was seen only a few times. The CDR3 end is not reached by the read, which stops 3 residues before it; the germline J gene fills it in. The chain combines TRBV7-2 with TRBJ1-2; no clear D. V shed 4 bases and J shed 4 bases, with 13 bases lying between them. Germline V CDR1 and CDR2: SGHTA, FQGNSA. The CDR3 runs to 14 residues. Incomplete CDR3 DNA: TGTGCCAGCAGCTCTTATCCGGGGAGCTATGGC. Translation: CASSSYPGSYG. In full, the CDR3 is CASSSYPGSYGYTF.

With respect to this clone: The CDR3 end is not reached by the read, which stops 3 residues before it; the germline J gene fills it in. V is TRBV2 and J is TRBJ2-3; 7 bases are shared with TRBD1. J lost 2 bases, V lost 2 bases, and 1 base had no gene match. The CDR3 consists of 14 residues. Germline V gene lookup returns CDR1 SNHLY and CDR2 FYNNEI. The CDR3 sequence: CASSEQGDTDTQYF. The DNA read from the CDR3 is TGTGCCAGCAGTGAACAGGGGGACACAGATACG.

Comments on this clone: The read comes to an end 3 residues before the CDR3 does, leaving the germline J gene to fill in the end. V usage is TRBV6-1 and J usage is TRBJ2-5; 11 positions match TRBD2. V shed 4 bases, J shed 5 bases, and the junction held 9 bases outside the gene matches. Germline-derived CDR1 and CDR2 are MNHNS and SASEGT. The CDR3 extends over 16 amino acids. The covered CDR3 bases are TGTGCCAGCAGTGCCCCCTTCACTAGCGGGGGTGAGACC. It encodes CASSAPFTSGGET. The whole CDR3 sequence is CASSAPFTSGGETQYF.

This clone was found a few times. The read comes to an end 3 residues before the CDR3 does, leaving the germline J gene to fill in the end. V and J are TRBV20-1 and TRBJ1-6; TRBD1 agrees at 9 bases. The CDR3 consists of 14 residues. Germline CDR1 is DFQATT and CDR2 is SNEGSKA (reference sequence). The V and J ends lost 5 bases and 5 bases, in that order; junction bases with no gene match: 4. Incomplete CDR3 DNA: TGCAGTGCTGCACAGGGGGCAAATAATTCACCC. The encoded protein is CSAAQGANNSP. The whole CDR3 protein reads CSAAQGANNSPLHF.

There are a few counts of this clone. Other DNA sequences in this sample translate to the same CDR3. This CDR3 reads CASSMGTGKNEQYF. The sequenced CDR3 bases are TGTGCCAGTAGTATGGGGACAGGGAAAAACGAG. This chain links TRBV19 with TRBJ2-7, with TRBD1 matching 9 bases. The sequence runs out 3 residues before the end of the CDR3; the remainder is reconstructed from the germline J gene. V lost 3 bases to trimming and J lost 5 bases; unmatched junction nucleotides: 5. The germline gives CDR1 LNHDA, CDR2 SQIVND (reference sequence). This CDR3 region has 14 residues.

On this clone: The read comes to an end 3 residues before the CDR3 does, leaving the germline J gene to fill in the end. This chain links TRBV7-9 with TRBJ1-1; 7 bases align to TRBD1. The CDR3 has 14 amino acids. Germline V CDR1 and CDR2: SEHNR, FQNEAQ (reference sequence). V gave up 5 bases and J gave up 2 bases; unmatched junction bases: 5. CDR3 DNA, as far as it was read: TGTGCCAGCAGCAAGGGGGCGCTTAACACTGAA. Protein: CASSKGALNTE. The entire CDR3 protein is CASSKGALNTEAFF. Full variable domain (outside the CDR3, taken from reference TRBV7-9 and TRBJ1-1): DTGVSQNPRHKITKRGQNVTFRCDPISEHNRLYWYRQTLGQGPEFLTYFQNEAQLEKSRLLSDRFSAERPKGSFSTLEIQRTEQGDSAMYLCASSKGALNTEAFFGQGTRLTVV.

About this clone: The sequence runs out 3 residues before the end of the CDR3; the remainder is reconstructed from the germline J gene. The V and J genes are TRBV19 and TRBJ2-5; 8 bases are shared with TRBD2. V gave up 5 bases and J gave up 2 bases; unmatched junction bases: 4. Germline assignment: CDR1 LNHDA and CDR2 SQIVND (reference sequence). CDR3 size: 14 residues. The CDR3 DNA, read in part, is TGTGCCAGTAGTCTCCAGCGGGGGCAAGAGACC. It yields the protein CASSLQRGQET. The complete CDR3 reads CASSLQRGQETQYF.

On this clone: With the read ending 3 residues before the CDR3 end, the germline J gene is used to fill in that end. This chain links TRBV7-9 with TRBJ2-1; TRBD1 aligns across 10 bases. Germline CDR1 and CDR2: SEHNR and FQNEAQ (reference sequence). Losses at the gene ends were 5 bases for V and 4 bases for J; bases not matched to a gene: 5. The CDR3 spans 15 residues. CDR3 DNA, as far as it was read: TGTGCCAGCAGCGATGACAGGGGGCAGTACAATGAG. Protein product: CASSDDRGQYNE. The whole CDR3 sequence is CASSDDRGQYNEQFF.

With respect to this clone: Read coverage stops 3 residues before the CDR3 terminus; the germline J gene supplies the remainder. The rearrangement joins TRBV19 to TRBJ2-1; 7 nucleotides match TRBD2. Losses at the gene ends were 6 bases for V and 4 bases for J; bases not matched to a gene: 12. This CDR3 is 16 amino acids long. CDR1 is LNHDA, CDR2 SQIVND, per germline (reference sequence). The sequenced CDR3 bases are TGTGCCAGTAGCAGGGCTAGCAGCGGGGAGTACAATGAG. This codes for CASSRASSGEYNE. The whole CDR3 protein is CASSRASSGEYNEQFF.

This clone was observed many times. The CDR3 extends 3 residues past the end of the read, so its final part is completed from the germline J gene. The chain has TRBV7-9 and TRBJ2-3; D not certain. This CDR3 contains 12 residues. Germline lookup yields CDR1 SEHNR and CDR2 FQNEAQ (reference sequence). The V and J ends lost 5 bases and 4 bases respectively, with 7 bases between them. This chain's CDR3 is CASSPVADTQYF. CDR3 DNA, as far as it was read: TGTGCCAGCAGCCCAGTCGCAGATACG.

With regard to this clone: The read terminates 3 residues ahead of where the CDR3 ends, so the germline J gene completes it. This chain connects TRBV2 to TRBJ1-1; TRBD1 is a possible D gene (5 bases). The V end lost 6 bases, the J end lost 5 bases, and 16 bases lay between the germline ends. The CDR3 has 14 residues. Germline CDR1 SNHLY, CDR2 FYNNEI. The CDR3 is CASRPGRGETEAFF. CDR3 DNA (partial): TGTGCCAGCAGGCCGGGACGGGGGGAAACTGAA.

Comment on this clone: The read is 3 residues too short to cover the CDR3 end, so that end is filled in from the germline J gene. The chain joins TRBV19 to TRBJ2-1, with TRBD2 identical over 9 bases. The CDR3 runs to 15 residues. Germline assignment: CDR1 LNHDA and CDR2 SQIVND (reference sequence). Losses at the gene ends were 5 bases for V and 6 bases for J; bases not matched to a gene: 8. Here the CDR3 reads CASSRNAGGRNEQFF. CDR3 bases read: TGTGCCAGTAGTCGAAATGCGGGGGGGCGCAATGAG.

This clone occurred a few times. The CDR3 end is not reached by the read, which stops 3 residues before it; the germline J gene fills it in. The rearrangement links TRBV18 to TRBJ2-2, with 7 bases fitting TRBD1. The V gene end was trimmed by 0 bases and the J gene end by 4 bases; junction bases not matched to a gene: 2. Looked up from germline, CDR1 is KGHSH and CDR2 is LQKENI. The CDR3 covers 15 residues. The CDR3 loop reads CASSPPDRLTGELFF. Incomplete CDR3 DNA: TGTGCCAGCTCACCACCGGACAGGCTCACCGGGGAG.

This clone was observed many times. The CDR3 DNA, read in part, is TGTGCCAGTAGTCTTAGACATTCAACTAATGAAAAA. As protein: CASSLRHSTNEK. The full-length CDR3 reads as CASSLRHSTNEKLFF. The chain uses TRBV19 and TRBJ1-4; no definite D call. The sequenced fragment ends 3 residues before the CDR3 boundary, so the rest is inferred from the germline J gene. This CDR3 has 15 amino acids. Germline V gene lookup returns CDR1 LNHDA and CDR2 SQIVND (reference sequence). Trimming shortened V by 5 bases and J by 0 bases, and 10 bases separated the two germline ends.